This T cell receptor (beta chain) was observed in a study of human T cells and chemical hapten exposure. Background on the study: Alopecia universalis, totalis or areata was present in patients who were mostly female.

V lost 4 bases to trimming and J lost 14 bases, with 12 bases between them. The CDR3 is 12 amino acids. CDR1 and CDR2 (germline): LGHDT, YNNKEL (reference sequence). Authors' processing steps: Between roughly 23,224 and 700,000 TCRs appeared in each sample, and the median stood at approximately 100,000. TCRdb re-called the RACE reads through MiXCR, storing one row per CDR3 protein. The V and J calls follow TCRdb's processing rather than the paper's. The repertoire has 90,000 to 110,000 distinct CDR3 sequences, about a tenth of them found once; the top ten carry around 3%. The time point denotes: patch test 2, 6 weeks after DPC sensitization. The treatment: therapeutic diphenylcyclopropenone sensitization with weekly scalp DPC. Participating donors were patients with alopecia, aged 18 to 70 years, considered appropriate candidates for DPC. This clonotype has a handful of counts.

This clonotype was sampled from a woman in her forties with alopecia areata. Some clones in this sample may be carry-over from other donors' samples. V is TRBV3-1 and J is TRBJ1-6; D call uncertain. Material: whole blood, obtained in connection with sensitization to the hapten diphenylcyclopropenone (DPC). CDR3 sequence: CASSPTLGTLHF. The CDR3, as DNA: TGTGCCAGCAGCCCAACTCTGGGGACCCTCCACTTT.